The clone carrying this T cell receptor (beta chain) was detected many times. In germline, CDR1 is KGHSH, CDR2 LQKENI. The CDR3 has 15 residues. Losses at the gene ends were 6 bases for V and 5 bases for J; bases not matched to a gene: 7. These data originate in a study of blood T cell repertoires in COVID-19. Study information: Material from acute and convalescent COVID-19 was sourced from the United States, Italy and Spain. Sample material is recorded as cDNA or gDNA derived from T cells, B-cell-depleted T cells, or PBMCs.

Generated by immunoSEQ multiplex PCR, the TCRdb table keeps only in-frame clones and is missing some. The sample contains fewer than 120,000 clones, approximately 65% of which appear only once. The source material was peripheral blood. This clonotype was sampled from a woman aged 55-69 years with acute or convalescent COVID-19. V is TRBV18 and J is TRBJ1-6; TRBD1 agrees at 7 bases. For the CDR3, the DNA is TGTGCCAGCTCGGAAAGGGGGCTGGATAATTCACCCCTCCACTTT. Translating it yields CASSERGLDNSPLHF.